This TCR beta chain came from a study of T-cell memory formation after mild COVID-19. Whole-study findings and limits: Mainly in CM and EM were contracting CD4+ clones; CD8+ were in EMRA. CD4/CD8 balance characterized clones contracting day 15 to 85, and CD4+ skew characterized later expanders.

Libraries for TCRalpha and TCRbeta carried sample barcodes and unique molecular identifiers via 5'RACE. TCRdb ran MiXCR on the 5' RACE reads and lists one entry per CDR3 protein. The sample carries some 290,000 distinct CDR3 sequences, roughly 15% recorded once. In this sample, this clonotype turned up a few times. Its antigen is undetermined. The CDR3 loop spans 14 amino acids. Trimming cost V 1 base and J 3 bases, with 8 bases left between them. The germline gives CDR1 KGHDR, CDR2 SFDVKD. The J gene is TRBJ2-5, the V gene TRBV24-1; the D gene is possibly TRBD2 (5 bases). What was sequenced was PBMCs or a T cell subset sorted from them (not recorded which). The TCR was taken from a man between 18 and 35 years old who had mild COVID-19 (a few samples of this study predate the infection). Cell type and time point are not known. This CDR3 is CATSDFRGEETQYF. The DNA for the CDR3 is TGTGCCACCAGTGATTTCCGGGGTGAAGAGACCCAGTACTTC.